The 7 T cell receptor beta chains below all came from one sample that was sequenced in a study of technical replicates of blood from a handful of donors (dated by TCRdb to 2015 to 2018). The protocol used for the library was the immunoSEQ multiplex PCR assay. In TCRdb, the immuneACCESS table is reduced to in-frame sequences with V and J assigned. These tables do not hold every clone; where another copy was compared, an unresolved V gene accounts for under half, and the others remain unexplained. The sample profile shows tens of thousands of clones; 92% of them were found once. The top ten constitute 0.27% of the sample. What was sequenced was T cells isolated from PBMCs. The receptors come from a human donor in good health.

The chain employs TRBV28 and TRBJ2-7; possibly TRBD1 for D (6 bases). Germline V CDR1 and CDR2: MDHEN, SYDVKM. The CDR3 totals 14 residues. Trimming cost V 5 bases and J 0 bases, with 11 bases left between them. The CDR3 region has the DNA TGTGCCAGCAGTCTCACAGGGACCTCCTACGAGCAGTACTTC. It translates to CASSLTGTSYEQYF.

V is TRBV27 and J is TRBJ2-7, with 8 nucleotides matching TRBD2. CDR1 and CDR2 from the germline V gene are MNHEY and SMNVEV (reference sequence). With 3 bases clipped from V and 0 bases from J, the junction kept 7 bases outside the gene matches. This CDR3 is 16 amino acids long. CDR3 in amino acids: CASSFRGGMSSYEQYF. The CDR3 DNA follows: TGTGCCAGCAGTTTTCGGGGGGGGATGAGCTCCTACGAGCAGTACTTC.

The chain joins TRBV2 to TRBJ2-4; no clear D gene. Looked up from germline, CDR1 is SNHLY and CDR2 is FYNNEI. This CDR3 has 13 residues. V lost 6 bases and J lost 8, with 14 bases in between. DNA for the CDR3: TGTGCCAGCAGAGAGTCGATTACGGACATTCAGTACTTC. It is translated as CASRESITDIQYF.

The CDR3 nucleotides are TGTGCCAGCAGGGGAGGGTCTTCAGATACGCAGTATTTT. Translation gives CASRGGSSDTQYF. The V gene is TRBV11-3, the J gene TRBJ2-3; 7 nucleotides agree with TRBD2. Looked up from germline, CDR1 is SGHNT and CDR2 is YENEEA. Trimming took 6 bases from V and 4 from J; bases not matched to a gene: 4. CDR3 size: 13 residues.

The CDR3 region is CASSETGYSNQPQHF. CDR3 sequence (DNA): TGTGCCAGCAGTGAAACAGGTTATAGCAATCAGCCCCAGCATTTT. This chain links TRBV6-1 with TRBJ1-5; weak D call: TRBD1 (5 bases). CDR1 is MNHNS and CDR2 is SASEGT in the germline V gene. V was cut by 2 bases and J by 0 bases, with 8 bases left in between. The length of the CDR3 is 15 residues.

The rearrangement links TRBV5-1 to TRBJ2-1; D is possibly TRBD2 (6 bases). Trimming cost V 0 bases and J 2 bases, with 6 bases left between them. From germline, CDR1 is SGHRS and CDR2 YFSETQ. The CDR3 sequence is 14 residues long. The DNA of the CDR3 is TGCGCCAGCAGCTTGGGGACTACCTACAATGAGCAGTTCTTC. This gives the protein CASSLGTTYNEQFF.

This chain connects TRBV4-1 to TRBJ1-2; TRBD1 agrees at 9 bases. With 0 bases clipped from V and 2 bases from J, the junction kept 10 bases outside the gene matches. Germline V lookup: CDR1 MGHRA, CDR2 YSYEKL. This CDR3 is 18 amino acids long. The CDR3 region is CASSQDRDRAISNYGYTF. The CDR3 bases are TGCGCCAGCAGCCAAGACCGGGACAGGGCTATTTCGAACTATGGCTACACCTTC.